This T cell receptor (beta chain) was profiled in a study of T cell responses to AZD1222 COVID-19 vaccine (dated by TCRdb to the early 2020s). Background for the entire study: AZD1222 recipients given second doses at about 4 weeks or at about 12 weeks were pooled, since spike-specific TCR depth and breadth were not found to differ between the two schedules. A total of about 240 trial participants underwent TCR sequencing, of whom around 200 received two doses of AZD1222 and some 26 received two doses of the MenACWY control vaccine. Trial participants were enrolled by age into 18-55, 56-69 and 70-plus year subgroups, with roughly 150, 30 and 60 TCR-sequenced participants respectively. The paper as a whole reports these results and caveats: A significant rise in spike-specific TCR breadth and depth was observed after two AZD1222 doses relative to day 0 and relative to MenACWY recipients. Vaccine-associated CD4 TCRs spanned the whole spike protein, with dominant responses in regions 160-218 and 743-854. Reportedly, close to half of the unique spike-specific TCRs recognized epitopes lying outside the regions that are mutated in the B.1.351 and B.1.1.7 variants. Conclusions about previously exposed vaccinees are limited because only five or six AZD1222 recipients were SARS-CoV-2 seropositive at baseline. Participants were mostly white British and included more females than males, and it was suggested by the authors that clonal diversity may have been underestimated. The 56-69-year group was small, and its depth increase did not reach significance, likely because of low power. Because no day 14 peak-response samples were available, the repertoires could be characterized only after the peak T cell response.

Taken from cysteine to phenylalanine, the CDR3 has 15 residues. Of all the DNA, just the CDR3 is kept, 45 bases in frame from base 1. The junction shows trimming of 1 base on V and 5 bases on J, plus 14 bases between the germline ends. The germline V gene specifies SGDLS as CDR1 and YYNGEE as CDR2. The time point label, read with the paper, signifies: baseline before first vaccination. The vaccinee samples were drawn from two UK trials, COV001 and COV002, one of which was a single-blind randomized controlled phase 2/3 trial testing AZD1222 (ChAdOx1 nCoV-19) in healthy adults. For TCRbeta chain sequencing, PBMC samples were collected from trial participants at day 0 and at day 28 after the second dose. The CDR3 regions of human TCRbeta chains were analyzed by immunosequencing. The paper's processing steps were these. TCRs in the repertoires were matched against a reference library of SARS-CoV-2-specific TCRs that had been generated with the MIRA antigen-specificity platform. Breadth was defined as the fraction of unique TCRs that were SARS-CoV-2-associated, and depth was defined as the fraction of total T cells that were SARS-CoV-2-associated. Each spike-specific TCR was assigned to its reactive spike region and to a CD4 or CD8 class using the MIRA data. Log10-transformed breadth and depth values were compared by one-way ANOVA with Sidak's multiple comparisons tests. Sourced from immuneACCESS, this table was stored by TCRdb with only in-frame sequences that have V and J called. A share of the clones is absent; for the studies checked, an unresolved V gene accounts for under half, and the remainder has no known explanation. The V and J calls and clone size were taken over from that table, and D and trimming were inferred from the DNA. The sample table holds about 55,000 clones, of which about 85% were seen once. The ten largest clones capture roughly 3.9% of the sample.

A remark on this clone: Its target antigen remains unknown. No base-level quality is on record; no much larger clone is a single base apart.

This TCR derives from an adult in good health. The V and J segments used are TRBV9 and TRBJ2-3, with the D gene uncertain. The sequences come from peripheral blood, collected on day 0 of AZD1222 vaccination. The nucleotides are TGTGCCAGCAGCGTAAACGTGGGGAAAGAAGATACGCAGTATTTT. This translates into CASSVNVGKEDTQYF.